This T cell receptor beta chain was recovered during a study of blood T cell repertoires in COVID-19. In the study overall: Sites in the United States, Italy and Spain provided acute and convalescent COVID-19 samples. PBMCs, B-cell-depleted T cells, or T cells were the source of the cDNA or gDNA that made up the material.

In the original analysis: Amplifying reference gene primers gave estimates of nucleated cell counts. TCRdb's copy holds only in-frame clones and misses some; the assay was immunoSEQ multiplex PCR. That table gives V, J and clone size, and the DNA gave D and trimming. The sample has 100,000 to 140,000 clones, roughly 90% seen once. Germline CDR1 LGHDT, CDR2 YNNKEL (reference sequence). The CDR3 contains 14 residues. V was shortened by 6 bases and J by 1 base, with 12 bases between the two germline ends. This receptor was taken from a man aged 35-49 years with active or convalescent COVID-19. V and J are TRBV3-1 (or the pseudogene TRBV3-2) and TRBJ2-5; the D gene is possibly TRBD2 (6 bases). The sequencing sample was made of peripheral blood. The CDR3 here is CASRDAGFQETQYF. The DNA for the CDR3 is TGTGCCAGCAGGGACGCGGGGTTCCAAGAGACCCAGTACTTC.